This TCR beta chain was sequenced during a study of molecular identifiers for immune sequencing clone quantification. Study-level points and caveats: The study found clones above 20 RNA copies held over 98% of effector molecules and under 1% in naive cells.

Bulk TCR library preparation followed previously described methods with listed TCR primers. TCRdb re-analysed the PCR reads in MiXCR, keeping a single row per CDR3 protein. The sample lists more than 450,000 distinct CDR3 sequences, about a fifth occurring once. From germline, CDR1 is MGHRA and CDR2 YSYEKL. The CDR3 is 15 amino acids. Trimming at V came to 3 bases and at J to 1 base, leaving 3 bases not matched to a gene. Each library that profiled naive CD8 cells came from roughly 18,000 to 920,000 sorted cells with 10%, 30% or 50% RNA. Naive CD8 T cells were sorted, and the gate applied was CD8+CD4-CCR7+CD45RA+. This clonotype was counted many times. The antigen is undetermined.

This receptor was taken from a human donor in good health. Some libraries in this study had Jurkat cell RNA spiked in. The V gene is TRBV4-1, the J gene TRBJ2-5, with 9 bases identical to TRBD1. Sequencing used naive CD8+ T cells from blood, with Jurkat cell RNA spiked in. Subset given: FACS-sorted CD8+CD4-CCR7+CD45RA+ naive T cells. The CDR3 loop is CASSHGTGPQETQYF. CDR3 DNA: TGCGCCAGCAGCCACGGGACAGGGCCCCAAGAGACCCAGTACTTC.